The 19 T cell receptor beta chains given below trace back to one sample, sequenced in a study of T cell responses to AZD1222 COVID-19 vaccine. Clones were read by immunoSEQ multiplex PCR, and TCRdb kept only the in-frame ones, dropping some. Among roughly 83,000 clones, roughly 82% were seen once, and the ten largest hold roughly 8.7%. Source: peripheral blood, taken on day 0 of AZD1222 vaccination. Receptor source: an adult in good health.

The rearrangement joins TRBV9 to TRBJ1-1; 11 nucleotides align to TRBD1. Per germline, CDR1 SGDLS and CDR2 YYNGEE. This CDR3 has 17 residues. V was clipped by 3 bases and J by 5 bases; unmatched bases: 12. The CDR3 region is CASSAYGTGGVTTEAFF. CDR3 bases: TGTGCCAGCAGCGCCTACGGGACAGGGGGTGTCACTACTGAAGCTTTCTTT.

This clone was seen a single time. The junction differs from germline at one of its ends, possibly a read error. The chain recombines TRBV6-2 or TRBV6-3 with TRBJ2-5, with 7 positions matching TRBD2. Germline V gives CDR1 MNHEY, CDR2 SVGEGT. This CDR3 is 16 amino acids long. CDR3 in amino acids: CAGSGTALDLSETQYF. For the CDR3, the DNA is TGTGCCGGCAGCGGGACTGCCTTAGATTTATCTGAGACCCAGTACTTC.

This sequence joins TRBV18 and TRBJ1-3, with D maybe TRBD1 (6 bases). The CDR3 sequence is 14 residues long. Germline V gives CDR1 KGHSH, CDR2 LQKENI. V lost 4 bases and J lost 2, with 9 bases in between. CDR3 sequence (DNA): TGTGCCAGCTCACAGGGGGTAACTGGAAACACCATATATTTT. Translation: CASSQGVTGNTIYF.

The CDR3 DNA reads as TGCGCCAGCAGCCAAAGTACGGGACAGGGGGCCTATGAGCAGTTCTTC. Amino acid sequence: CASSQSTGQGAYEQFF. The chain has TRBV4-1 and TRBJ2-1; 12 positions agree with TRBD1. The CDR3 is 16 amino acids. Germline lookup yields CDR1 MGHRA and CDR2 YSYEKL. V lost 2 bases to trimming and J lost 8 bases; unmatched junction nucleotides: 7.

V usage is TRBV27 and J usage is TRBJ2-7; 8 bases match TRBD1. The V gene's germline CDR1 is MNHEY and CDR2 SMNVEV (reference sequence). This CDR3 contains 15 residues. The ends lost 6 bases at V and 7 bases at J; junction bases unmatched: 14. CDR3 residues: CASSPDRVQAGEQYF. The CDR3 coding sequence is TGTGCCAGCAGCCCGGACAGGGTCCAGGCGGGGGAGCAGTACTTC.

The rearrangement uses TRBV6-6 and TRBJ2-3; the D gene is possibly TRBD2 (6 bases). The CDR3 has 16 residues. The germline V gene has CDR1 MNHNY and CDR2 SVGAGI (reference sequence). Deletions cut 2 bases from V and 7 bases from J, with 19 bases between. CDR3 coding DNA: TGTGCCAGCAGTTACGCGGGAATGTCCGAGGGGAATACGCAGTATTTT. Residues: CASSYAGMSEGNTQYF.

The chain employs TRBV11-2 and TRBJ2-2, with D perhaps TRBD1 or TRBD2 (6 bases each). Per the germline V gene, CDR1 is SGHAT and CDR2 is FQNNGV. The V end lost 4 bases, the J end lost 5 bases, and 17 bases lay between the germline ends. The CDR3 runs 16 residues. The CDR3 DNA sequence: TGTGCCAGCAGCTCTTTTCGGGGGCGTCGAACCGGGGAGCTGTTTTTT. This gives the protein CASSSFRGRRTGELFF.

This clone showed up just a few times. In DNA form, the CDR3 reads TGTGCCAGCAGCCCCCAGGGGGCTCTCTCTGGAAACACCATATATTTT. It is translated as CASSPQGALSGNTIYF. The J gene is TRBJ1-3, the V gene TRBV7-2, with 8 bases matching TRBD1. V was pared by 5 bases and J by 0 bases, with 6 bases of the junction left unmatched. This CDR3 has 16 amino acids. CDR1 and CDR2 from the germline V gene are SGHTA and FQGNSA.

The rearrangement joins TRBV5-4 to TRBJ2-7; 8 nucleotides agree with TRBD2. From germline, CDR1 is SGHNT and CDR2 YYREEE (reference sequence). The CDR3 consists of 13 residues. V dropped 1 base and J dropped 6; count of bases not matched to a gene: 3. DNA of the CDR3: TGTGCCAGCAGCTTGATAGCGGGGAGCGAGCAGTACTTC. It is translated as CASSLIAGSEQYF.

The chain has TRBV15 and TRBJ1-5; 7 bases align to TRBD1. The V gene end was trimmed by 5 bases and the J gene end by 0 bases; junction bases not matched to a gene: 10. Germline values: CDR1 LNHNV, CDR2 YYDKDF (reference sequence). CDR3 length equals 17 residues. The CDR3 DNA sequence: TGTGCCACCAGCTCCATGATTCAGGGGGATAGCAATCAGCCCCAGCATTTT. Protein: CATSSMIQGDSNQPQHF.

This rearrangement joins TRBV4-2 to TRBJ2-3; the D call may be TRBD1 or TRBD2 (5 bases each). Germline V CDR1 and CDR2: LGHNA, YNFKEQ. Deletions cut 4 bases from V and 9 bases from J, with 20 bases between. This CDR3 is 15 amino acids long. In nucleotides, the CDR3 is TGTGCCAGCAGCCTAGGGGACGCCGGGGAGCTAACGCAGTATTTT. It yields the protein CASSLGDAGELTQYF.

The chain is built from TRBV7-2 and TRBJ2-7; 9 bases fit TRBD2. The CDR3 contains 15 residues. Germline V CDR1 and CDR2: SGHTA, FQGNSA. Unmatched junction bases numbered 11, after V lost 5 bases and J lost 6 bases. The DNA of the CDR3 is TGTGCCAGCAGCCCGATCGGACTAGCGTCGGGCGAGCAGTACTTC. This codes for CASSPIGLASGEQYF.

The chain has TRBV9 and TRBJ2-2; TRBD2 matches 8 bases. After removal of 3 bases from V and 3 bases from J, the junction contained 4 bases not matched to a gene. The CDR3 consists of 15 residues. Germline lookup yields CDR1 SGDLS and CDR2 YYNGEE. This CDR3 reads CASSAGGEYTGELFF. CDR3 bases: TGTGCCAGCAGCGCCGGGGGGGAGTACACCGGGGAGCTGTTTTTT.

The table lists this clone with a count of one. This chain uses TRBV19 with TRBJ1-1, with D possibly matching TRBD1 (5 bases). Trimming took 1 base from V and 4 from J, leaving 10 bases between them. The germline CDR1 and CDR2 sequences are LNHDA and SQIVND (reference sequence). The CDR3 is 14 amino acids. CDR3 amino acids: CASSIADSRTEAFF. CDR3 DNA: TGTGCCAGTAGTATAGCCGACAGCCGCACTGAAGCTTTCTTT.

The chain couples TRBV28 to TRBJ1-5; 8 nucleotides align to TRBD1. CDR1 is MDHEN and CDR2 is SYDVKM in the germline V gene. The V and J ends lost 6 bases and 3 bases, in that order; junction bases with no gene match: 13. This CDR3 region has 17 residues. The CDR3 here is CASSKTKTGVVNQPQHF. In DNA form, the CDR3 reads TGTGCCAGCAGCAAAACAAAGACAGGGGTAGTCAATCAGCCCCAGCATTTT.

This clone came up a few times. The chain recombines TRBV4-1 with TRBJ2-5; TRBD2 matches at 9 bases. With 0 bases clipped from V and 4 bases from J, the junction kept 6 bases outside the gene matches. This CDR3 comprises 16 residues. Per the germline V gene, CDR1 is MGHRA and CDR2 is YSYEKL. The CDR3 bases are TGCGCCAGCAGCCAAGAATGGGCTAGCGGGGCAGAGACCCAGTACTTC. This translates into CASSQEWASGAETQYF.

The chain uses TRBV7-9 and TRBJ1-2; D is undetermined. The CDR3 totals 12 residues. Germline V gene lookup returns CDR1 SEHNR and CDR2 FQNEAQ (reference sequence). The V end was cut by 1 base, the J end by 9 bases, with 9 bases between. CDR3 loop: CASSLEVGSYTF. The DNA of the CDR3 is TGTGCCAGCAGCTTAGAGGTCGGGAGCTACACCTTC.

This chain uses TRBV4-1 with TRBJ2-3, with 7 bases aligning to TRBD2. Unmatched junction bases numbered 5, after V lost 1 base and J lost 1 base. This CDR3 comprises 16 residues. Germline V gives CDR1 MGHRA, CDR2 YSYEKL. CDR3 bases: TGCGCCAGCAGCCAAGTCAGCGGGGTCGGCACAGATACGCAGTATTTT. This encodes CASSQVSGVGTDTQYF.

This clone was detected only once. The chain has TRBV7-2 and TRBJ1-5, with TRBD1 matching over 7 bases. Trimming at V came to 5 bases and at J to 8 bases, leaving 12 bases not matched to a gene. This CDR3 spans 15 amino acids. From germline, CDR1 is SGHTA and CDR2 FQGNSA. CDR3 nucleotides: TGTGCCAGCAGCCGGAGACAGGGAGTGGGTGAGCCCCAGCATTTT. It encodes CASSRRQGVGEPQHF.